This TCR beta chain was sequenced during a study of T cell responses to AZD1222 COVID-19 vaccine. Overall study results and limits: It was only five to seven AZD1222 recipients who were seropositive at baseline. Reportedly, nearly half the spike-specific TCRs target unmutated variant regions. The donors showed a predominance of white British ancestry and of females, with possible underestimation of clonal diversity.

Repertoires were generated with immunoSEQ multiplex PCR, while TCRdb's copy carries only in-frame clones and drops some. Among about 73,000 clones listed, around 82% were seen once. Concerning this clone: Its specificity is unknown.

The sample in question was peripheral blood, obtained 28 days after the second AZD1222 dose. The clonotype originates from an adult who received the AZD1222 COVID-19 vaccine.

The chain's CDR3 is CASSPQGSTGMYTGELFF. The CDR3, as DNA: TGTGCCAGCTCACCACAAGGGAGTACAGGGATGTACACCGGGGAGCTGTTTTTT. The chain couples TRBV18 to TRBJ2-2; D might be TRBD1 (6 bases). The V end was cut by 1 base, the J end by 3 bases, with 18 bases between. This CDR3 spans 18 amino acids. Germline CDR1 reads KGHSH; CDR2 reads LQKENI.